This T cell receptor beta chain was retrieved from a study of shared clonotypes between healthy human individuals. Study results and limitations: The represented genetic and exposure-history diversity was limited by the small number of donors.

Healthy and HIV-negative, the adult donors had no recent acute infections or vaccinations. The CDR3 runs to 14 residues. V shed 6 bases and J shed 2 bases, with 14 bases lying between them. The germline gives CDR1 MDHEN, CDR2 SYDVKM. Worth noting for this clone: Its antigen is undetermined.

Genomic DNA belonging to each subset was distributed in equal measure over several immunoSEQ plates. In the sorted-subset replicate PCRs, 200 ng DNA, 30,000 or so T cell genomes, was used. Sequencing was performed with immunoSEQ multiplex PCR; in TCRdb, only in-frame clones are kept and a portion is missing. The sample has about 600,000 clones, around 97% seen once; the top ten hold roughly 0.05%. This clonotype originated in a woman in her 30s in good health. The chain is built from TRBV28 and TRBJ2-7; a weak D match, TRBD1 (6 bases). Input material: naive CD4+ T cells sorted from blood. Subset indicated: CD45RA+ positively selected. The CDR3, as DNA: TGTGCCAGCAGCCCAGGACAGCCCCCCTACGAGCAGTACTTC. Residues: CASSPGQPPYEQYF.